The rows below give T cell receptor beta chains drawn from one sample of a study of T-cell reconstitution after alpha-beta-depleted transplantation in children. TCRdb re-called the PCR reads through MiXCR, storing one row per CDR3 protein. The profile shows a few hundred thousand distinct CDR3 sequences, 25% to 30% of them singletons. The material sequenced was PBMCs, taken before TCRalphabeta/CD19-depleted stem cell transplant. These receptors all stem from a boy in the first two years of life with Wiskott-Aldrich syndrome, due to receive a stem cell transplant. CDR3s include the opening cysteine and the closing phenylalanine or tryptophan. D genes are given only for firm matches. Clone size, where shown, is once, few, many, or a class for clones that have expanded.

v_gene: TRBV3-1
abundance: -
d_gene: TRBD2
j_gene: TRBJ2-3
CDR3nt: TGTGCCAGCAGCCAAGTGATGACTAGCGGGCCTAGCACAGATACGCAGTATTTT
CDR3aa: CASSQVMTSGPSTDTQYF

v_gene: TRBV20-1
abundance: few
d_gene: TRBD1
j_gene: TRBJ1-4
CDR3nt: TGCAGTGCCGCACAGGGGAGAGAAAAACTGTTTTTT
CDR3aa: CSAAQGREKLFF

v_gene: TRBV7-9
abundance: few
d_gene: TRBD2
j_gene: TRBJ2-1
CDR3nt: TGTGCCAGCAGCCCTTTAGCGGGAGTAGGCTACAATGAGCAGTTCTTC
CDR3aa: CASSPLAGVGYNEQFF

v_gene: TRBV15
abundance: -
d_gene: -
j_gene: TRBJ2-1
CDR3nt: TGTGCCACCAGCAGAGATAGCAGAATCTCCTACAATGAGCAGTTCTTC
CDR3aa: CATSRDSRISYNEQFF

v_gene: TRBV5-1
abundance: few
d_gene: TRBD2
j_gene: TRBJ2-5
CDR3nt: TGCGCCAGCAGCAGCGTCGGGGGGTCCCAAGAGACCCAGTACTTC
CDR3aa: CASSSVGGSQETQYF

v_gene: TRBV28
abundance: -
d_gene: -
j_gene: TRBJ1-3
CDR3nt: TGTGCCAGCAGTCTCCCTATCGGCTCTGGAAACACCATATATTTT
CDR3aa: CASSLPIGSGNTIYF

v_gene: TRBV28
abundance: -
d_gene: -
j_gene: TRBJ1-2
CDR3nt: TGTGCCAGCAGACCAGGGGCGCAGGGGGGCTACACCTTC
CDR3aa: CASRPGAQGGYTF

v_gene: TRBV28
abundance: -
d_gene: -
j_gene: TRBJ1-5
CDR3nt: TGTGCCACCCAGGGGTTCCCCAATCAGCCCCAGCATTTT
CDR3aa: CATQGFPNQPQHF

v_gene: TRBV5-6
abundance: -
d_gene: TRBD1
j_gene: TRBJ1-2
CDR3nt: TGTGCCAGCAGCCCCCCCACAGGGGCGAACTATGGCTACACCTTC
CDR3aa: CASSPPTGANYGYTF

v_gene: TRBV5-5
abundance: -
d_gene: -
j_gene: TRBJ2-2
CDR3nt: TGTGCCAGCAGCTTGGCGGGAGTAGGTCCGAGGGAGCTGTTTTTT
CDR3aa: CASSLAGVGPRELFF

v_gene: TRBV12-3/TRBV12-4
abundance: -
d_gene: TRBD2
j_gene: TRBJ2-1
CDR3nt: TGTGCCAGCAGTTTGAGGGGTAGCGGGTACAATGAGCAGTTCTTC
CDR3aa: CASSLRGSGYNEQFF

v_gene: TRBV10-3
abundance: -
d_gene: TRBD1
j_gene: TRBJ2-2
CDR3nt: TGTGCCATCAACAGGGGTGGCACCGGGGAGCTGTTTTTT
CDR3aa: CAINRGGTGELFF

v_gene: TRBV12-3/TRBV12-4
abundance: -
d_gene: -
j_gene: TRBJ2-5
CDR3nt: TGTGCCAGCAGTTCCTCAGGGTCCCAAGAGACCCAGTACTTC
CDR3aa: CASSSSGSQETQYF

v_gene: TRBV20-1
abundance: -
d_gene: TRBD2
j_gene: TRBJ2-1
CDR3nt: TGCAGTGCTAGAGAGGGGGGGTTCAGCGTCAGCTCCTACAATGAGCAGTTCTTC
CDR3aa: CSAREGGFSVSSYNEQFF

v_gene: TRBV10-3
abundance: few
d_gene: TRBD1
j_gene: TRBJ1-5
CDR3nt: TGTGCCACCAGGGGGGGTTGGGATCAGCCCCAGCATTTT
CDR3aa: CATRGGWDQPQHF

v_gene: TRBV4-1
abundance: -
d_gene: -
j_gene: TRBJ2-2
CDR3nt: TGCGCCAGCAGCCAAGACGGATTTTTCGTCACCGGGGAGCTGTTTTTT
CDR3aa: CASSQDGFFVTGELFF

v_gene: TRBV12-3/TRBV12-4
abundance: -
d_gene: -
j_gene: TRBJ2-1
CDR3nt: TGTGCCAGCACAACGAATCCCTACAATGAGCAGTTCTTC
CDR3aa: CASTTNPYNEQFF

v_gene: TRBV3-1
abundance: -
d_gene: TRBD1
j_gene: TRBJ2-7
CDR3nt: TGTGCCAGCAGCCAAGGCCCGACAGGGACCCCCTACGAGCAGTACTTC
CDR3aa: CASSQGPTGTPYEQYF

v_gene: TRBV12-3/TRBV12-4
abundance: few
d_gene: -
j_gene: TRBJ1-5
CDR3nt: TGTGCCAGCAGTCTGGACGGGCTCAAGCCCCAGCATTTT
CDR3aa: CASSLDGLKPQHF

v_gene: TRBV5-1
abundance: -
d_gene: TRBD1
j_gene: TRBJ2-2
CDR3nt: TGCGCCAGCAGCTTGGCACAGGGGGACACCGGGGAGCTGTTTTTT
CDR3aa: CASSLAQGDTGELFF

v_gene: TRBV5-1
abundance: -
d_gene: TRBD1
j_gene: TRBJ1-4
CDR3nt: TGCGCCAGCCGGACAGGATCTAATGAAAAACTGTTTTTT
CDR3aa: CASRTGSNEKLFF

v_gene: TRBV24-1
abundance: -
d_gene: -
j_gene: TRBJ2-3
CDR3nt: TGTGCCACCAGTGAGGGGTTTAGCACAGATACGCAGTATTTT
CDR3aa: CATSEGFSTDTQYF

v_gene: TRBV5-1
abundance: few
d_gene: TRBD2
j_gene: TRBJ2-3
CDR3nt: TGCGCCAGCGGTACTAGCGGGGACCGCACAGATACGCAGTATTTT
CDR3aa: CASGTSGDRTDTQYF

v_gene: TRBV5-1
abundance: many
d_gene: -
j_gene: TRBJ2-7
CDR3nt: TGCGCCAGCAGCCGCGGGGGCTCCTCCTACGAGCAGTACTTC
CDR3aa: CASSRGGSSYEQYF

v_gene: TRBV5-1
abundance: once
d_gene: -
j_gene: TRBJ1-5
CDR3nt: TGCGCCAGCAGCTTAAGGGGTGGAGGGGATCAGCCCCAGCATTTT
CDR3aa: CASSLRGGGDQPQHF

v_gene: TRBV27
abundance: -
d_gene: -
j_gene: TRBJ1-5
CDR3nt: TGTGCCAGCAGTTTACGACAGGAGGGCAATCAGCCCCAGCATTTT
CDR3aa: CASSLRQEGNQPQHF

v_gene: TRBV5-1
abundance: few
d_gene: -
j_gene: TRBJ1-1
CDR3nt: TGCGCCAGCAGTGTGGGGGTGGCGATGAACACTGAAGCTTTCTTT
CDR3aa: CASSVGVAMNTEAFF

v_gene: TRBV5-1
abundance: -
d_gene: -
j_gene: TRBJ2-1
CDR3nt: TGCGCCAGTAACGGAGGCGCCCACCCTTACAATGAGCAGTTCTTC
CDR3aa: CASNGGAHPYNEQFF

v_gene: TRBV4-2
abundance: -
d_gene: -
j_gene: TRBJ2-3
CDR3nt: TGTGCCAGCAGCCAAGATCGGCCGGCGGGAAGCACAGATACGCAGTATTTT
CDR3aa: CASSQDRPAGSTDTQYF

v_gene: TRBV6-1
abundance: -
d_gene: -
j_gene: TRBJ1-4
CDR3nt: TGTGCCATCAAACCCCCTCCGTATGTAGGTGAAAAACTGTTTTTT
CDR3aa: CAIKPPPYVGEKLFF

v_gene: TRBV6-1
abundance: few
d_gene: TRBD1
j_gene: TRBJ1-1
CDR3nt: TGTGCCAGCATCAAGGACAGGGTGGAAACTGAAGCTTTCTTT
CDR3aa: CASIKDRVETEAFF